This T cell receptor beta chain is from a study of shared clonotypes between healthy human individuals. Assay: immunoSEQ multiplex PCR; the TCRdb copy retains only in-frame clones and omits some. The sample lists hundreds of thousands of clones; 60% to 75% were seen once. The CDR3 extends over 17 amino acids. Trimming pared 7 bases from V and 0 bases from J, leaving 20 bases between. Germline V gene lookup returns CDR1 MDHEN and CDR2 SYDVKM. Sequenced sample: memory CD4+ T cells sorted from blood. Noted subset: CD45RA-negative fraction. The sequence was collected from a woman under 40 in good health. The chain recombines TRBV28 with TRBJ2-3; weak D call: TRBD2 (6 bases). This chain's CDR3 is CASIPPPGGASTDTQYF. CDR3 in DNA: TGTGCCAGCATTCCCCCTCCGGGCGGGGCTAGCACAGATACGCAGTATTTT. Full variable domain (rest looked up from reference TRBV28 and TRBJ2-3): DVKVTQSSRYLVKRTGEKVFLECVQDMDHENMFWYRQDPGLGLRLIYFSYDVKMKEKGDIPEGYSVSREKKERFSLILESASTNQTSMYLCASIPPPGGASTDTQYFGPGTRLTVL.